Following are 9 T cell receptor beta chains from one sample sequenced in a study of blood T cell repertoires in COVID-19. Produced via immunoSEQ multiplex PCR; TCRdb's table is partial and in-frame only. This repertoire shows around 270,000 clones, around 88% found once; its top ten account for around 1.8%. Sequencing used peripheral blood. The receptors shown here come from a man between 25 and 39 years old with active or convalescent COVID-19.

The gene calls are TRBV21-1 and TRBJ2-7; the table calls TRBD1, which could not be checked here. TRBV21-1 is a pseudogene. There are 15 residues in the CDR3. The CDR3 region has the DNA TGTGCCAGCAGCAAGGGACAGGGTATCTCCTATGAGCAGTACTTC. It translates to CASSKGQGISYEQYF.

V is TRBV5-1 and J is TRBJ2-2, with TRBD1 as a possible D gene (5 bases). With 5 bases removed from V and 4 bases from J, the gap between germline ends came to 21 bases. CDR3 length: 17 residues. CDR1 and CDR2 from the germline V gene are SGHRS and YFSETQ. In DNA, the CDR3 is TGCGCCAGCAGAAAAAATCAGGGCGGCTGGGGCACCGGGGAGCTGTTTTTT. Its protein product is CASRKNQGGWGTGELFF.

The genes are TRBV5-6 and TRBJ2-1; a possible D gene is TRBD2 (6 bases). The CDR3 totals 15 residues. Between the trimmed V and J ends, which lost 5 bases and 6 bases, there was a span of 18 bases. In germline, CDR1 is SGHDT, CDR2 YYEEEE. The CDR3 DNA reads TGTGCCAGCAGTTCGGGGACGGAGGGATTCAATGAGCAGTTCTTC. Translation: CASSSGTEGFNEQFF. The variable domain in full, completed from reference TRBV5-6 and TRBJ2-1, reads DAGVTQSPTHLIKTRGQQVTLRCSPKSGHDTVSWYQQALGQGPQFIFQYYEEEERQRGNFPDRFSGHQFPNYSSELNVNALLLGDSALYLCASSSGTEGFNEQFFGPGTRLTVL.

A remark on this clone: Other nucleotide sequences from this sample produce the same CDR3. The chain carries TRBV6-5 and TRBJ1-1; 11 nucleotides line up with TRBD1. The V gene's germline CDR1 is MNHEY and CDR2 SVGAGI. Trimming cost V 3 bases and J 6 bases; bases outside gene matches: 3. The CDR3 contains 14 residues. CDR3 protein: CASSYTGQGAEAFF. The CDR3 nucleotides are TGTGCCAGCAGTTATACGGGACAGGGGGCTGAAGCTTTCTTT.

The CDR3 here is CASSVVDLAGGSTGELFF. The CDR3 DNA reads TGTGCCAGCAGCGTAGTTGATCTAGCGGGGGGTAGCACCGGGGAGCTGTTTTTT. The rearrangement links TRBV9 to TRBJ2-2; TRBD2 agrees at 11 bases. Germline V gene data show CDR1 as SGDLS and CDR2 as YYNGEE. The CDR3 length is 18 residues. V was clipped by 0 bases and J by 4 bases; unmatched bases: 8. Variable domain in full (rest from reference TRBV9 and TRBJ2-2): DSGVTQTPKHLITATGQRVTLRCSPRSGDLSVYWYQQSLDQGLQFLIQYYNGEERAKGNILERFSAQQFPDLHSELNLSSLELGDSALYFCASSVVDLAGGSTGELFFGEGSRLTVL.

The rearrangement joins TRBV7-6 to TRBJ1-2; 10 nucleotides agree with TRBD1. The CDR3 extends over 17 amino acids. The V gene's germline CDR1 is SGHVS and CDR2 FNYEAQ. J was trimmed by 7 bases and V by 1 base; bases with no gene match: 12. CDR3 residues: CASSLGTSRQGAGGYTF. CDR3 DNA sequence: TGTGCCAGCAGCTTAGGTACCTCCCGACAGGGGGCTGGTGGCTACACCTTC.

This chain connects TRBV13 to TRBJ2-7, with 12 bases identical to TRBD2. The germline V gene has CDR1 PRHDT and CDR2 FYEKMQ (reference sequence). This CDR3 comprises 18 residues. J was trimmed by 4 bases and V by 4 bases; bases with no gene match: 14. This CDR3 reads CASSSETSGGPNYYEQYF. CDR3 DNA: TGTGCCAGCAGCTCGGAGACTAGCGGGGGACCCAATTATTACGAGCAGTACTTC. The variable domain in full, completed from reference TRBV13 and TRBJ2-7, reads AAGVIQSPRHLIKEKRETATLKCYPIPRHDTVYWYQQGPGQDPQFLISFYEKMQSDKGSIPDRFSAQQFSDYHSELNMSSLELGDSALYFCASSSETSGGPNYYEQYFGPGTRLTVT.

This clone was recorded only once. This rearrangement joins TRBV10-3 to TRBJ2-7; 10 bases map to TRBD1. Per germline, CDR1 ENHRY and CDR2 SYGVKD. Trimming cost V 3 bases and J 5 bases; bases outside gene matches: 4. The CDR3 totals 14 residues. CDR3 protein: CAISDRQGANEQYF. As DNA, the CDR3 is TGTGCCATCAGTGATAGACAGGGGGCCAACGAGCAGTACTTC.

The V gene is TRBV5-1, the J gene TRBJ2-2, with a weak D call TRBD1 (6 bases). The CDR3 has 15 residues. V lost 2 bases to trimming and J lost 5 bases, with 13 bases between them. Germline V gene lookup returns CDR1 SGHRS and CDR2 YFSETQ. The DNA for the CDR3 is TGCGCCAGCAGCTTCTGGACAGAACAGACCGGGGAGCTGTTTTTT. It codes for CASSFWTEQTGELFF.